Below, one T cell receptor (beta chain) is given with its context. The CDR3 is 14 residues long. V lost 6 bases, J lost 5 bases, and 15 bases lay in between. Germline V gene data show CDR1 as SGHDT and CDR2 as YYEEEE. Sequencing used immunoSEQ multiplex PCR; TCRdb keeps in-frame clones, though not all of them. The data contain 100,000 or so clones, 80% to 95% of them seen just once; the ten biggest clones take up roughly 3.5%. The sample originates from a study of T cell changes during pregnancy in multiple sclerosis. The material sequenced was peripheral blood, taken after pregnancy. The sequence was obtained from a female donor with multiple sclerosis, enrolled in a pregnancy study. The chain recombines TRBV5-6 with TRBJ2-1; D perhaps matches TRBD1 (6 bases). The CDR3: CASNQQGRNNEQFF. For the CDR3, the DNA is TGTGCCAGCAATCAACAGGGTCGGAACAATGAGCAGTTCTTC.